Listed here are 32 T cell receptor beta chains from one sample, sequenced in a study of blood T cell repertoires in COVID-19. Libraries were prepared by immunoSEQ multiplex PCR; TCRdb keeps only in-frame clonotypes and omits some of them. Of about 77,000 clones listed, around 69% are singletons. The sample comprised peripheral blood. The receptors come from a man between 65 and 80 years old with active or convalescent COVID-19.

This clone appeared a few times. The J gene is TRBJ1-6, the V gene TRBV30; no firm D call. The germline CDR1 and CDR2 sequences are GTSNPN and SVGIG (reference sequence). The CDR3 extends over 14 amino acids. Trimming took 2 bases from V and 7 from J, leaving 12 bases between them. The CDR3 loop reads CAWSSRFVNSPLHF. For the CDR3, the DNA is TGTGCCTGGAGTTCCCGTTTCGTAAATTCACCCCTCCACTTT.

In its sample, this clone was seen a few times. The chain couples TRBV19 to TRBJ2-2, with 9 bases lining up with TRBD1. The CDR3 length is 16 residues. V lost 6 bases to trimming and J lost 3 bases; unmatched junction nucleotides: 8. Germline CDR1 and CDR2: LNHDA and SQIVND (reference sequence). The CDR3: CASRLQDRGYTGELFF. CDR3 DNA: TGTGCCAGTAGACTACAGGACAGGGGTTACACCGGGGAGCTGTTTTTT.

The J gene is TRBJ2-6, the V gene TRBV5-1; 7 nucleotides align to TRBD1. CDR1 and CDR2 (germline): SGHRS, YFSETQ. CDR3 length equals 21 residues. The V and J ends lost 4 bases and 0 bases, in that order; junction bases with no gene match: 19. CDR3 sequence: CASSMGQPGQLILSGANVLTF. For the CDR3, the DNA is TGCGCCAGCAGCATGGGACAGCCTGGCCAACTAATTCTCTCTGGGGCCAACGTCCTGACTTTC.

The chain couples TRBV6-6 to TRBJ1-2; D ambiguous. Looked up from germline, CDR1 is MNHNY and CDR2 is SVGAGI (reference sequence). Trimming took off 6 bases at V and 3 bases at J, with 8 bases between the two ends. The CDR3 totals 12 residues. Here the CDR3 DNA reads TGTGCCAGCAGCCCGGCGGACTATGGCTACACCTTC. Translating it yields CASSPADYGYTF.

The chain recombines TRBV3-1 (or the pseudogene TRBV3-2) with TRBJ1-5; D might be TRBD1 (6 bases). The V end was cut by 0 bases, the J end by 5 bases, with 14 bases between. This CDR3 is 16 amino acids long. Germline V gene sequence: CDR1 LGHDT, CDR2 YNNKEL (reference sequence). DNA for the CDR3: TGTGCCAGCAGCCAAGATCGTGGGAGGGGGGATCAGCCCCAGCATTTT. It translates to CASSQDRGRGDQPQHF.

The chain has TRBV10-3 and TRBJ1-4, with D hard to call. The CDR3 length is 14 residues. Trimming took 2 bases from V and 7 from J, leaving 11 bases between them. The germline gives CDR1 ENHRY, CDR2 SYGVKD. DNA for the CDR3: TGTGCCATCAGTGAGGGACGGGGAGGTGAAAAACTGTTTTTT. Encoded protein: CAISEGRGGEKLFF.

The genes are TRBV9 and TRBJ1-3; D not resolved. The CDR3 length is 14 residues. V was clipped by 0 bases and J by 7 bases, with 11 bases between them. The germline V gene has CDR1 SGDLS and CDR2 YYNGEE. The CDR3 DNA follows: TGTGCCAGCAGCGTAGCGGCTGGGAGGAACACCATATATTTT. Amino acid sequence: CASSVAAGRNTIYF.

The rearrangement joins TRBV24-1 to TRBJ2-3, with D possibly matching TRBD2 (6 bases). Germline V gene data show CDR1 as KGHDR and CDR2 as SFDVKD. This CDR3 region has 13 residues. The V and J ends lost 10 bases and 2 bases respectively, with 12 bases between them. The chain's CDR3 is CATAPGDTDTQYF. In nucleotides, the CDR3 is TGTGCCACTGCACCGGGAGACACAGATACGCAGTATTTT.

The chain links TRBV5-6 to TRBJ2-5; D is possibly TRBD2 (7 bases). The CDR3 has 14 residues. V was clipped by 4 bases and J by 4 bases, with 14 bases between them. Germline V CDR1 and CDR2: SGHDT, YYEEEE. This CDR3 reads CASSGLGGRETQYF. CDR3 DNA sequence: TGTGCCAGCAGCGGTCTGGGGGGGCGAGAGACCCAGTACTTC.

The chain has TRBV7-2 and TRBJ1-5; D is possibly TRBD1 (6 bases). The CDR3 has 13 residues. CDR1 SGHTA and CDR2 FQGNSA come from the germline V gene. V was trimmed by 5 bases and J by 7 bases, leaving 12 bases between them. DNA for the CDR3: TGTGCCAGCAGCCAAGACAGGCTCCAGCCCCAGCATTTT. Its translation: CASSQDRLQPQHF.

V gene TRBV3-1 (or the pseudogene TRBV3-2) combines with J gene TRBJ2-2; 7 nucleotides align to TRBD2. Germline loops: CDR1 LGHDT, CDR2 YNNKEL (reference sequence). With 7 bases clipped from V and 4 bases from J, the junction kept 9 bases outside the gene matches. The CDR3 runs 15 residues. The CDR3 DNA follows: TGTGCCAGCACCGCGACTAGCCGGGGCACCGGGGAGCTGTTTTTT. It is translated as CASTATSRGTGELFF.

The V gene is TRBV30, the J gene TRBJ1-5; 8 bases are shared with TRBD1. This CDR3 is built from 17 residues. The V segment lost 0 bases and the J segment 0 bases; nucleotides outside the gene matches: 7. Germline V gene data show CDR1 as GTSNPN and CDR2 as SVGIG (reference sequence). The CDR3 DNA sequence: TGTGCCTGGAGTGTAGGGACAGGCCCCTATAGCAATCAGCCCCAGCATTTT. It is translated as CAWSVGTGPYSNQPQHF.

The chain couples TRBV18 to TRBJ1-4; D gene unclear. The CDR3 sequence is 14 residues long. Germline CDR1 and CDR2: KGHSH and LQKENI. With 3 bases removed from V and 8 bases from J, the gap between germline ends came to 13 bases. CDR3 amino acids: CASSPGSSTEKLFF. The CDR3 DNA reads TGTGCCAGCTCACCCGGGAGCTCTACGGAAAAACTGTTTTTT.

This chain joins TRBV10-2 and TRBJ1-1, with D uncertain. With 2 bases removed from V and 5 bases from J, the gap between germline ends came to 9 bases. The CDR3 is 13 residues long. CDR1 is WSHSY and CDR2 is SAAADI in the germline V gene. CDR3 nucleotide sequence: TGCGCCAGCAGTGAGCCTACGGTAACTGAAGCTTTCTTT. Protein product: CASSEPTVTEAFF.

This rearrangement joins TRBV25-1 to TRBJ2-7, with TRBD2 as a possible D gene (6 bases). CDR1 and CDR2 from the germline V gene are MGHDK and SYGVNS. The V end was cut by 7 bases, the J end by 4 bases, with 11 bases between. This CDR3 is built from 12 residues. The DNA for the CDR3 is TGTGCCAGCACGTCCAGCGGGTACGAGCAGTACTTC. Protein: CASTSSGYEQYF.

This clone has more than one count but fewer than ten. The chain carries TRBV13 and TRBJ1-2; D perhaps matches TRBD1 (6 bases). This CDR3 has 13 residues. V was clipped by 6 bases and J by 8 bases, with 16 bases between them. Germline CDR1 is PRHDT and CDR2 is FYEKMQ (reference sequence). The CDR3 DNA follows: TGTGCCAGCAGAAGCCAGGGAAGGGGGGGCTACACCTTC. This gives the protein CASRSQGRGGYTF.

The chain couples TRBV7-3 to TRBJ1-1; possibly TRBD1 for D (5 bases). Trimming removed 5 bases from V and 0 bases from J, with 13 bases in between. This CDR3 comprises 15 residues. CDR1 and CDR2 (germline): SGHTA, FQGTGA. The CDR3 DNA reads as TGTGCCAGCAGCCCGCATGGGGGGTTGAACACTGAAGCTTTCTTT. Translating it yields CASSPHGGLNTEAFF.

The chain combines TRBV5-1 with TRBJ2-2; TRBD1 matches 7 bases. Germline trimming cut 3 bases from V and 5 bases from J; bases unmatched to any gene: 4. CDR3 length: 14 residues. The germline V gene encodes CDR1 SGHRS and CDR2 YFSETQ. The DNA for the CDR3 is TGCGCCAGCAGCTCCCAGACAGGGACCGGGGAGCTGTTTTTT. This codes for CASSSQTGTGELFF.

V and J are TRBV9 and TRBJ2-7; D possibly corresponds to TRBD1 (6 bases). This CDR3 is built from 15 residues. Trimming cost V 2 bases and J 3 bases, with 15 bases left between them. CDR1 and CDR2 (germline): SGDLS, YYNGEE. CDR3 bases: TGTGCCAGCAGCGTTTCGCAGGGGCCCATCTACGAGCAGTACTTC. It encodes CASSVSQGPIYEQYF. The variable domain in full, with the rest retrieved from reference TRBV9 and TRBJ2-7, is DSGVTQTPKHLITATGQRVTLRCSPRSGDLSVYWYQQSLDQGLQFLIQYYNGEERAKGNILERFSAQQFPDLHSELNLSSLELGDSALYFCASSVSQGPIYEQYFGPGTRLTVT.

The chain employs TRBV2 and TRBJ1-1; tentatively, D is TRBD1 (6 bases). CDR1 SNHLY and CDR2 FYNNEI come from the germline V gene. Trimming pared 6 bases from V and 1 base from J, leaving 9 bases between. CDR3 length equals 13 residues. The CDR3 DNA reads TGTGCCAGCAGACAACAGGGGAACACTGAAGCTTTCTTT. It specifies CASRQQGNTEAFF. The full variable domain, in which reference TRBV2 and TRBJ1-1 provide the parts outside the CDR3, is EPEVTQTPSHQVTQMGQEVILRCVPISNHLYFYWYRQILGQKVEFLVSFYNNEISEKSEIFDDQFSVERPDGSNFTLKIRSTKLEDSAMYFCASRQQGNTEAFFGQGTRLTVV.

The chain is built from TRBV4-1 and TRBJ2-7; 7 nucleotides align to TRBD1. Germline CDR1 and CDR2: MGHRA and YSYEKL. The CDR3 runs to 16 residues. The junction had 11 bases not matched to a gene; V was cut back by 1 base and J by 5 bases. The CDR3 protein is CASSQGRARGYHEQYF. The CDR3 DNA reads as TGCGCCAGCAGCCAAGGTCGGGCCAGGGGGTACCACGAGCAGTACTTC.

The genes are TRBV6-5 and TRBJ1-6; D gene uncertain. Trimming removed 6 bases at V and 15 bases at J, with 18 bases between. There are 13 residues in the CDR3. Germline V gene data show CDR1 as MNHEY and CDR2 as SVGAGI. In DNA form, the CDR3 reads TGTGCCAGCAGCCAAATGGGCGACGGGGACCTCCACTTT. This codes for CASSQMGDGDLHF.

This clone was counted a few times. V and J are TRBV4-2 and TRBJ2-1; a possible D gene is TRBD2 (6 bases). The CDR3 loop spans 14 amino acids. Germline loops: CDR1 LGHNA, CDR2 YNFKEQ. V gave up 3 bases and J gave up 7 bases, with 13 bases separating them. This CDR3 reads CASSHIGTENEQFF. In nucleotides, the CDR3 is TGTGCCAGCAGCCATATAGGGACTGAAAATGAGCAGTTCTTC.

The chain has TRBV7-6 and TRBJ2-6, with TRBD2 matching over 7 bases. The CDR3 covers 15 residues. Germline assignment: CDR1 SGHVS and CDR2 FNYEAQ. Trimming took 5 bases from V and 2 from J; bases not matched to a gene: 3. The CDR3 loop reads CASSTRGAGANVLTF. Here the CDR3 DNA reads TGTGCCAGCAGCACCCGGGGGGCTGGGGCCAACGTCCTGACTTTC.

The rearrangement joins TRBV2 to TRBJ2-3, with D possibly being TRBD1 (6 bases). Trimming pared 6 bases from V and 5 bases from J, leaving 12 bases between. Germline assignment: CDR1 SNHLY and CDR2 FYNNEI. The CDR3 is 13 residues long. The CDR3 loop is CASSVTGIDTQYF. CDR3 in DNA: TGTGCCAGCAGCGTTACAGGGATAGATACGCAGTATTTT.

The chain carries TRBV19 and TRBJ1-6; D is undetermined. The CDR3 loop spans 17 amino acids. Germline V gene sequence: CDR1 LNHDA, CDR2 SQIVND (reference sequence). The V and J ends lost 6 bases and 3 bases respectively, with 18 bases between them. The CDR3 sequence: CASRGRALRGYNSPLHF. CDR3 DNA sequence: TGTGCCAGTAGGGGGAGGGCCCTTCGGGGCTATAATTCACCCCTCCACTTT.

This sequence joins TRBV7-2 and TRBJ1-3; D remains unclear. CDR3 length equals 15 residues. Germline assignment: CDR1 SGHTA and CDR2 FQGNSA. Trimming shortened V by 2 bases and J by 4 bases, and 12 bases separated the two germline ends. The CDR3 DNA reads as TGTGCCAGCAGCTTATGGGAGGGCACCGGAAACACCATATATTTT. It codes for CASSLWEGTGNTIYF.

V is TRBV25-1 and J is TRBJ2-3; 7 bases align to TRBD2. The V gene's germline CDR1 is MGHDK and CDR2 SYGVNS. The CDR3 runs to 14 residues. The J segment lost 5 bases and the V segment lost 8 bases, leaving 10 bases of the junction unmatched. Here the CDR3 reads CASSGLGRLDTQYF. DNA of the CDR3: TGTGCCAGCTCTGGACTAGGGAGGCTAGATACGCAGTATTTT. Looking up the rest from reference TRBV25-1 and TRBJ2-3 gives the full variable domain: EADIYQTPRYLVIGTGKKITLECSQTMGHDKMYWYQQDPGMELHLIHYSYGVNSTEKGDLSSESTVSRIRTEHFPLTLESARPSHTSQYLCASSGLGRLDTQYFGPGTRLTVL.

J is TRBJ2-3 and V is TRBV28; tentative D call: TRBD1 (6 bases). CDR1 and CDR2 from the germline V gene are MDHEN and SYDVKM. The V end lost 9 bases, the J end lost 2 bases, and 15 bases lay between the germline ends. This CDR3 spans 14 amino acids. The CDR3 nucleotides are TGTGCCAGTGGGACACCAAAAACCACAGATACGCAGTATTTT. Its translation: CASGTPKTTDTQYF.

This clone was seen a few times. Relative to the germline gene, one junction end is altered; a read error may explain this. This chain links TRBV28 with TRBJ1-2; no definite D call. In germline, CDR1 is MDHEN, CDR2 SYDVKM. CDR3 length: 12 amino acids. DNA for the CDR3: TGTGCCAGCTCCTATGAGGACTATGACTACACCTTC. Amino acid sequence: CASSYEDYDYTF.

V is TRBV4-1 and J is TRBJ1-6, with no clear D. Per the germline V gene, CDR1 is MGHRA and CDR2 is YSYEKL. The CDR3 covers 15 residues. The ends were cut back, 0 bases at V and 6 bases at J, with 9 bases in the middle. This CDR3 is CASSQDPAANSPLHF. CDR3 in DNA: TGCGCCAGCAGCCAAGACCCGGCGGCTAATTCACCCCTCCACTTT.

The chain carries TRBV7-8 and TRBJ1-1, with D perhaps matching TRBD1 (6 bases). The V gene's germline CDR1 is SGHVS and CDR2 FQNEAQ. V dropped 8 bases and J dropped 3 bases, with 16 bases sitting between them. The CDR3 runs 14 residues. CDR3 DNA: TGTGCCAGCCTTCGGGGGGCCGGGGACACTGAAGCTTTCTTT. Amino acid sequence: CASLRGAGDTEAFF.